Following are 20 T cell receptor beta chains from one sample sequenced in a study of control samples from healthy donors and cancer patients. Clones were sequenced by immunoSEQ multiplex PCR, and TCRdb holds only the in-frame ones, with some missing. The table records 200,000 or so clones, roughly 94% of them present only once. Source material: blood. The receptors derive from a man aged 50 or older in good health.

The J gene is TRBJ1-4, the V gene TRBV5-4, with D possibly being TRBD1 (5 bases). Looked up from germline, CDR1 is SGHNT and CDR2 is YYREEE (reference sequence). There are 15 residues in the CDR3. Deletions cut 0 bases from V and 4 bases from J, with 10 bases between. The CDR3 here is CASSLGGGVNEKLFF. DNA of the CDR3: TGTGCCAGCAGCTTGGGGGGAGGGGTTAATGAAAAACTGTTTTTT.

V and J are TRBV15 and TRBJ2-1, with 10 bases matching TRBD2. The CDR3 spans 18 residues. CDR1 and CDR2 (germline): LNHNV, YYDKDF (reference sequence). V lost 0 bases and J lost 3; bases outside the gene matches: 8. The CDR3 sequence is CATSRDGSGGAFYNEQFF. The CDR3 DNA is TGTGCCACCAGCAGAGATGGGAGCGGGGGGGCCTTCTACAATGAGCAGTTCTTC. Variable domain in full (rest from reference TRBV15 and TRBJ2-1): DAMVIQNPRYQVTQFGKPVTLSCSQTLNHNVMYWYQQKSSQAPKLLFHYYDKDFNNEADTPDNFQSRRPNTSFCFLDIRSPGLGDTAMYLCATSRDGSGGAFYNEQFFGPGTRLTVL.

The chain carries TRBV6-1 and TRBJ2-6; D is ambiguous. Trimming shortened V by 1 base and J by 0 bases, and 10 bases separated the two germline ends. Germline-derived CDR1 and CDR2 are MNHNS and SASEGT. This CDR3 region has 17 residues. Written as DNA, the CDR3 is TGTGCCAGCAGTGAAGAATTGGGTATCTCTGGGGCCAACGTCCTGACTTTC. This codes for CASSEELGISGANVLTF.

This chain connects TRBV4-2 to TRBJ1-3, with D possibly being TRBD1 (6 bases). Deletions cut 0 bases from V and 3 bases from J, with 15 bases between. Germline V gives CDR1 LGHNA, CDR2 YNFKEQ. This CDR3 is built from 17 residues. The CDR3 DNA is TGTGCCAGCAGCCAAGAGCGTAGGGGGGAGGTTGGAAACACCATATATTTT. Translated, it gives CASSQERRGEVGNTIYF.

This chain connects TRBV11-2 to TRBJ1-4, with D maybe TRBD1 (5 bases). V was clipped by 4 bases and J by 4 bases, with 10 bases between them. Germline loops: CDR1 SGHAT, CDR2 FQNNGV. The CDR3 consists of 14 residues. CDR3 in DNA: TGTGCCAGCAGCTCGGGACGAAGTAATGAAAAACTGTTTTTT. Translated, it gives CASSSGRSNEKLFF.

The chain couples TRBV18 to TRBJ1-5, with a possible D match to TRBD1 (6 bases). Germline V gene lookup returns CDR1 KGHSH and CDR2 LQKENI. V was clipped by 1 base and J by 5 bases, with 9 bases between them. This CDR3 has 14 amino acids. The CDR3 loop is CASSPLDSDQPQHF. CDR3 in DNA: TGTGCCAGCTCACCACTGGACAGTGATCAGCCCCAGCATTTT.

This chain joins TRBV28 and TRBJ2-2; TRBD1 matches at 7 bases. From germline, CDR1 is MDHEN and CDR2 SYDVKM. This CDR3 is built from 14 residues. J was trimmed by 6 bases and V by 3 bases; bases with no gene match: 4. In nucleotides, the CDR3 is TGTGCCAGCAGTTTGCAGGGGGTTGCCGGGGAGCTGTTTTTT. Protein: CASSLQGVAGELFF.

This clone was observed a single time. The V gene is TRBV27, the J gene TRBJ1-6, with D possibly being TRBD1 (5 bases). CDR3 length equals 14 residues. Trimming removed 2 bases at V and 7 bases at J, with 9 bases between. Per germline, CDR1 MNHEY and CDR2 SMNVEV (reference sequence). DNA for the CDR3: TGTGCCAGCAGTTTAACGAGACAGAATTCACCCCTCCACTTT. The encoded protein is CASSLTRQNSPLHF.

CDR3: CASRTGDRAQPQHF. Written as DNA, the CDR3 is TGTGCCAGCAGAACCGGAGACAGGGCTCAGCCCCAGCATTTT. V is TRBV28 and J is TRBJ1-5, with 7 bases lining up with TRBD1. This CDR3 region has 14 residues. V lost 6 bases, J lost 6 bases, and 8 bases stayed unmatched. Germline values: CDR1 MDHEN, CDR2 SYDVKM.

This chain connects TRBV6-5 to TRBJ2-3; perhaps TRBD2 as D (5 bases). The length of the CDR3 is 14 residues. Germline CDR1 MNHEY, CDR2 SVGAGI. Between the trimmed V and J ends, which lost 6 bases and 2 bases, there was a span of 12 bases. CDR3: CASSNPGNTDTQYF. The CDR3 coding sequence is TGTGCCAGCAGCAACCCCGGGAACACAGATACGCAGTATTTT.

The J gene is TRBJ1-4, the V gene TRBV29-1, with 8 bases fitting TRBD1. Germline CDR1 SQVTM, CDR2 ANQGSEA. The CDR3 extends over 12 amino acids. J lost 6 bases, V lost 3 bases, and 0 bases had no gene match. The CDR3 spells CSVEDRDEKLFF. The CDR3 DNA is TGCAGCGTTGAGGACAGGGATGAAAAACTGTTTTTT.

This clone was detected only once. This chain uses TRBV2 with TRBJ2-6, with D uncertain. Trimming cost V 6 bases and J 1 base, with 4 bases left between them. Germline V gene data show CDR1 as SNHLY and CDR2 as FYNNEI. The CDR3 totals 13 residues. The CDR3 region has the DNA TGTGCCAGCAGGGGTTCTGGGGCCAACGTCCTGACTTTC. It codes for CASRGSGANVLTF.

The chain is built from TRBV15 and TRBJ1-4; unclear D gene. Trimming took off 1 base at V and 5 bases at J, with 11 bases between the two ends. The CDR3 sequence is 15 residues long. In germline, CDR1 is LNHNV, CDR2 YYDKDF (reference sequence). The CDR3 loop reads CATSRGGPTNEKLFF. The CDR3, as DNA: TGTGCCACCAGCAGAGGAGGGCCGACAAATGAAAAACTGTTTTTT.

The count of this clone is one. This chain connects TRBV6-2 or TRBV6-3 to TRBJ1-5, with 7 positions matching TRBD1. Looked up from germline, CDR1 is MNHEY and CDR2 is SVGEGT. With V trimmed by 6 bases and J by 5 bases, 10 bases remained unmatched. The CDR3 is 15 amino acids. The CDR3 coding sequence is TGTGCCAGCAGCATACCGACAGGGTTTGATCAGCCCCAGCATTTT. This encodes CASSIPTGFDQPQHF.

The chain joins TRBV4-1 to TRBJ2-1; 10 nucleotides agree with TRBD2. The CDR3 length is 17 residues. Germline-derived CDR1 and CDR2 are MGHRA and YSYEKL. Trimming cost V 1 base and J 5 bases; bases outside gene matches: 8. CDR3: CASSQGLIAGGHNEQFF. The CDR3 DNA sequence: TGCGCCAGCAGCCAAGGGTTGATAGCGGGGGGTCACAATGAGCAGTTCTTC.

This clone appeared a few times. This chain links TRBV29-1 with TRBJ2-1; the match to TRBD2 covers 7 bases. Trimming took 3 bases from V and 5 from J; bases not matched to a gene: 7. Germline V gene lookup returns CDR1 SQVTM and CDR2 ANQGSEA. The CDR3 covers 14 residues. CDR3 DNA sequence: TGCAGCGTTGAGGGGGGACTAAGTAACAATGAGCAGTTCTTC. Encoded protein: CSVEGGLSNNEQFF.

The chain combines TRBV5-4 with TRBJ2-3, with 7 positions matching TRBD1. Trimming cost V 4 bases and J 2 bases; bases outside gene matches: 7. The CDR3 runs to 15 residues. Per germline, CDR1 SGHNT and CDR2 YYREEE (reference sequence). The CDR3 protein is CASSKGQVSTDTQYF. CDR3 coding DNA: TGTGCCAGCAGCAAAGGACAGGTCTCCACAGATACGCAGTATTTT. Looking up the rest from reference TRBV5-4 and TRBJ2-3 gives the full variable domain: ETGVTQSPTHLIKTRGQQVTLRCSSQSGHNTVSWYQQALGQGPQFIFQYYREEENGRGNFPPRFSGLQFPNYSSELNVNALELDDSALYLCASSKGQVSTDTQYFGPGTRLTVL.

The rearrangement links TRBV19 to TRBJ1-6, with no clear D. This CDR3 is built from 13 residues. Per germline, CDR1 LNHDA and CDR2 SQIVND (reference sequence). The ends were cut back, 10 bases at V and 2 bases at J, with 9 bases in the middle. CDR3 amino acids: CATRGAYNSPLHF. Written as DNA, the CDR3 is TGTGCCACAAGAGGAGCCTATAATTCACCCCTCCACTTT.

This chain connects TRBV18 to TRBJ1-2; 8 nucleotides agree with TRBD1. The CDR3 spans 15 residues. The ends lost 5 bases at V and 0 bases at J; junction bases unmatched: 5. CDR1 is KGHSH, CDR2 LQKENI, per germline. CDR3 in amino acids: CASSLQGVANYGYTF. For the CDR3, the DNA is TGTGCCAGCTCATTACAGGGGGTGGCTAACTATGGCTACACCTTC. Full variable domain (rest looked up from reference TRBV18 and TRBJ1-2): NAGVMQNPRHLVRRRGQEARLRCSPMKGHSHVYWYRQLPEEGLKFMVYLQKENIIDESGMPKERFSAEFPKEGPSILRIQQVVRGDSAAYFCASSLQGVANYGYTFGSGTRLTVV.

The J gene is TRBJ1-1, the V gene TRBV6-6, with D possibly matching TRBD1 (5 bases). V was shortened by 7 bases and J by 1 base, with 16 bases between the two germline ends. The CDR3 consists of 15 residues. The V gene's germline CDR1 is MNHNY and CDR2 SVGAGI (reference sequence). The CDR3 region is CASTTPDSQNTEAFF. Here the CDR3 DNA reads TGTGCCAGCACCACCCCTGACAGCCAGAACACTGAAGCTTTCTTT.